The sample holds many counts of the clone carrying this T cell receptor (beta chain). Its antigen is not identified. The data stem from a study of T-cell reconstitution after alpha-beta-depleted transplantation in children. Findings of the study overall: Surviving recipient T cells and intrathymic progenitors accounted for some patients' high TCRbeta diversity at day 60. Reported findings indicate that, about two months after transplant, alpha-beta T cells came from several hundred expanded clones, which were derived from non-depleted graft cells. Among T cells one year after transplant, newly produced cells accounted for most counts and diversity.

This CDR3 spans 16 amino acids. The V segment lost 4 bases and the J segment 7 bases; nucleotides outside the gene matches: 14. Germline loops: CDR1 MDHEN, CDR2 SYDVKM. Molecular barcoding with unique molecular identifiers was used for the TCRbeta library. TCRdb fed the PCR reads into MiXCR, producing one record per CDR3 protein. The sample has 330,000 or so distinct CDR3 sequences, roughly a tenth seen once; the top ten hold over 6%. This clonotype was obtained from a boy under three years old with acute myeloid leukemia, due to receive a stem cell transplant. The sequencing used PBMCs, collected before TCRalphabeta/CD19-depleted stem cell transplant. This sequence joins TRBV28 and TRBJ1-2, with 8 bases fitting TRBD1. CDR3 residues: CASSSPAGTGGGGYTF. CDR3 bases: TGTGCCAGCAGTTCCCCGGCCGGGACAGGAGGGGGTGGCTACACCTTC.